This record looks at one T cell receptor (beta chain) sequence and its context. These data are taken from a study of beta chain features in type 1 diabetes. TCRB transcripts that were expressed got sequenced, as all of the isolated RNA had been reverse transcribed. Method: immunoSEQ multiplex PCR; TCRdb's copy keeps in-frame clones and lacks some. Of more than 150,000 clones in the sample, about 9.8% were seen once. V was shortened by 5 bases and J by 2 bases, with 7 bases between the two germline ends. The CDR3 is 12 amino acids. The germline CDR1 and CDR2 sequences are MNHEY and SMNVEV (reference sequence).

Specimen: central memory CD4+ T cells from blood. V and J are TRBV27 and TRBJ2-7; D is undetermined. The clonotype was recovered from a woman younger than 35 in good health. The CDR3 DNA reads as TGTGCCAGCAGTCTCCCCCCCTACGAGCAGTACTTC. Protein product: CASSLPPYEQYF.